One and the same sample provided the 20 T cell receptor beta chains below, sequenced in a study of blood T cells in healthy people across ages. With a J-beta primer mix and a sample-barcoded 5' primer, a second PCR ran about 7 to 12 cycles. TCRdb re-called the 5' RACE reads through MiXCR, storing one row per CDR3 protein. The sample holds just under 750,000 distinct CDR3 sequences, approximately 22% seen once. What was sequenced was blood. The receptors stem from a man between 65 and 79 years old in good health.

This clonotype was counted a few times. The CDR3 nucleotides are TGTGCCAGCAGCCCCGGACAGGGGAGGATAAACACCGGGGAGCTGTTTTTT. The encoded protein is CASSPGQGRINTGELFF. The chain has TRBV12-3 or TRBV12-4 and TRBJ2-2, with 9 nucleotides matching TRBD1. There are 17 residues in the CDR3. The V gene end was trimmed by 6 bases and the J gene end by 2 bases; junction bases not matched to a gene: 10.

The rearrangement links TRBV30 to TRBJ1-4, with D unclear. The V end lost 2 bases, the J end lost 5 bases, and 9 bases lay between the germline ends. The length of the CDR3 is 13 residues. CDR1 and CDR2 from the germline V gene are GTSNPN and SVGIG (reference sequence). The CDR3 loop reads CAWSSGGNEKLFF. The CDR3 DNA follows: TGTGCCTGGAGTTCCGGAGGAAATGAAAAACTGTTTTTT.

The CDR3, as DNA: TGTGCCAGCAGCTTAGCGATAGGGGTCACTGAAGCTTTCTTT. Protein: CASSLAIGVTEAFF. V usage is TRBV7-2 and J usage is TRBJ1-1, with D tentatively TRBD1 (5 bases). The V gene lost 0 bases and the J gene lost 4 bases, with 9 bases spanning the gap. CDR3 length: 14 residues. The germline V gene has CDR1 SGHTA and CDR2 FQGNSA.

This rearrangement joins TRBV7-2 to TRBJ2-1; D gene unclear. V was shortened by 5 bases and J by 1 base, with 12 bases between the two germline ends. The germline V gene encodes CDR1 SGHTA and CDR2 FQGNSA. CDR3 length equals 15 residues. CDR3 sequence (DNA): TGTGCCAGCAGCCCTCTAGTGGGATCCTACAATGAGCAGTTCTTC. It yields the protein CASSPLVGSYNEQFF.

This clonotype was picked up a small number of times. The rearrangement uses TRBV3-1 and TRBJ2-1, with 11 bases aligning to TRBD2. V gave up 5 bases and J gave up 9 bases; unmatched junction bases: 9. CDR3 size: 15 residues. The germline V gene encodes CDR1 LGHDT and CDR2 YNNKEL (reference sequence). The CDR3 DNA follows: TGTGCCAGCAGCAAACTAGCGGGGGATCATGGTGAGCAGTTCTTC. It specifies CASSKLAGDHGEQFF.

In this sample, this clonotype turned up a few times. This chain uses TRBV7-8 with TRBJ2-7; TRBD2 is a possible D gene (5 bases). With the DNA end fitting TRBJ2-5 better, the J assignment may be wrong. This CDR3 spans 16 amino acids. The germline V gene encodes CDR1 SGHVS and CDR2 FQNEAQ. Here the CDR3 DNA reads TGTGCCAGCAGCTCCATCTGGAGGAGCGCCCAAGAGACCCAGTACTTC. Amino acids: CASSSIWRSAQETQYF.

The gene calls are TRBV7-2 and TRBJ2-3, with no clear D. The CDR3 is 14 amino acids. V was pared by 1 base and J by 2 bases, with 7 bases between. Germline lookup yields CDR1 SGHTA and CDR2 FQGNSA. CDR3 DNA: TGTGCCAGCAGCTTAGATGCGTTCACAGATACGCAGTATTTT. Translated: CASSLDAFTDTQYF.

The gene calls are TRBV29-1 and TRBJ2-1; 7 positions agree with TRBD2. In germline, CDR1 is SQVTM, CDR2 ANQGSEA. Unmatched junction bases numbered 10, after V lost 3 bases and J lost 5 bases. CDR3 length equals 15 residues. The CDR3 bases are TGCAGCGTTGAGCTAAGGGGAGGGGTCGACAATGAGCAGTTCTTC. The encoded protein is CSVELRGGVDNEQFF.

This chain uses TRBV4-3 with TRBJ2-2; D is possibly TRBD2 (7 bases). V dropped 0 bases and J dropped 4 bases, with 21 bases sitting between them. Germline-derived CDR1 and CDR2 are LGHNA and YSLEER. The CDR3 contains 19 residues. CDR3 bases: TGCGCCAGCAGCCAAGATCTGGGAGGGGGAGAACTACTCACCGGGGAGCTGTTTTTT. Its protein is CASSQDLGGGELLTGELFF.

In its sample, this clonotype was seen a few times. This rearrangement joins TRBV3-1 to TRBJ2-1, with unresolved D. Trimming removed 5 bases from V and 4 bases from J, with 6 bases in between. The germline V gene has CDR1 LGHDT and CDR2 YNNKEL (reference sequence). This CDR3 region has 12 residues. The CDR3 DNA sequence: TGTGCCAGCAGCATCGAGTACAATGAGCAGTTCTTC. It codes for CASSIEYNEQFF.

Ten or more counts support this clonotype. This rearrangement joins TRBV18 to TRBJ1-1; D gene unclear. This CDR3 region has 14 residues. V was trimmed by 1 base and J by 11 bases, leaving 17 bases between them. CDR1 is KGHSH, CDR2 LQKENI, per germline. This chain's CDR3 is CASSPRADIERAFF. The CDR3 DNA sequence: TGTGCCAGCTCACCACGGGCAGACATCGAACGGGCTTTCTTT.

In this sample, this clonotype turned up a few times. The genes are TRBV10-3 and TRBJ1-3; D unclear. The CDR3 contains 15 residues. Trimming removed 3 bases at V and 0 bases at J, with 9 bases between. CDR1 and CDR2 from the germline V gene are ENHRY and SYGVKD. The CDR3 sequence: CAISDRSLSGNTIYF. The DNA for the CDR3 is TGTGCCATCAGTGATCGGAGCCTCTCTGGAAACACCATATATTTT.

This clonotype was seen more than once but under ten times. V usage is TRBV12-3 or TRBV12-4 and J usage is TRBJ2-2; 12 positions agree with TRBD1. This CDR3 has 16 amino acids. V lost 4 bases, J lost 5 bases, and 5 bases stayed unmatched. DNA for the CDR3: TGTGCCAGCAGTTGGGGGACAGGGGGCGTTACCGGGGAGCTGTTTTTT. Translating gives CASSWGTGGVTGELFF.

The chain carries TRBV3-1 and TRBJ1-4; unclear D gene. V lost 0 bases and J lost 6, with 11 bases in between. This CDR3 is 15 amino acids long. Germline CDR1 is LGHDT and CDR2 is YNNKEL (reference sequence). This CDR3 reads CASSQEIQPYEKLFF. DNA of the CDR3: TGTGCCAGCAGCCAAGAGATCCAGCCATATGAAAAACTGTTTTTT.

This clonotype has a handful of counts. The CDR3 region is CASSQTAQVNYGYTF. The CDR3 DNA follows: TGTGCCAGCAGCCAGACCGCACAGGTTAACTATGGCTACACCTTC. The V gene is TRBV14, the J gene TRBJ1-2; D possibly corresponds to TRBD1 (5 bases). Germline loops: CDR1 SGHDN, CDR2 FVKESK. V lost 3 bases to trimming and J lost 1 base, with 12 bases between them. The CDR3 extends over 15 amino acids. Full variable domain (remainder filled in from reference TRBV14 and TRBJ1-2): EAGVTQFPSHSVIEKGQTVTLRCDPISGHDNLYWYRRVMGKEIKFLLHFVKESKQDESGMPNNRFLAERTGGTYSTLKVQPAELEDSGVYFCASSQTAQVNYGYTFGSGTRLTVV.

The sample holds many counts of this clonotype. The gene calls are TRBV5-6 and TRBJ1-1; TRBD1 agrees at 10 bases. This CDR3 comprises 14 residues. With 5 bases clipped from V and 2 bases from J, the junction kept 3 bases outside the gene matches. CDR1 and CDR2 from the germline V gene are SGHDT and YYEEEE. CDR3 DNA sequence: TGTGCCAGCAGATCGACAGGGGGCAACACTGAAGCTTTCTTT. This gives the protein CASRSTGGNTEAFF.

In regard to this clonotype: Given a much more abundant clone one base away, this may be a read error. Since the CDR3 does not end with the conserved phenylalanine or tryptophan, this likely comes from a read error. CDR3 protein: CASSQGGQGWQPQHL. DNA for the CDR3: TGTGCCAGCAGCCAAGGGGGACAGGGGTGGCAGCCCCAGCATCTT. This chain links TRBV3-1 with TRBJ1-5, with 10 bases that match TRBD1. V lost 1 base and J lost 7; bases outside the gene matches: 4. CDR3 size: 15 residues. Germline values: CDR1 LGHDT, CDR2 YNNKEL (reference sequence).

This clonotype was counted only a few times. The rearrangement links TRBV15 to TRBJ1-2, with D uncertain. Germline assignment: CDR1 LNHNV and CDR2 YYDKDF (reference sequence). The CDR3 length is 16 residues. V lost 5 bases and J 5 bases, leaving 21 bases between the germline ends. The CDR3, as DNA: TGTGCCACCAGCGGATCGAGGGCCGTACCTTCATATGGCTACACCTTC. The encoded protein is CATSGSRAVPSYGYTF.

The rearrangement joins TRBV10-3 to TRBJ2-3; 11 bases agree with TRBD2. V was pared by 6 bases and J by 5 bases, with 7 bases of the junction left unmatched. The CDR3 totals 15 residues. Per the germline V gene, CDR1 is ENHRY and CDR2 is SYGVKD. The CDR3 sequence: CAISFLAGGGDTQYF. DNA for the CDR3: TGTGCCATCAGCTTTCTAGCGGGAGGAGGAGATACGCAGTATTTT.

This clonotype was detected only a few times. CDR3 protein: CASSVRDRAYF. CDR3 bases: TGTGCCAGCAGTGTCCGGGACAGGGCTTACTTC. V is TRBV28 and J is TRBJ2-7, with 9 bases lining up with TRBD1. Trimming removed 5 bases from V and 13 bases from J; junction bases left unmatched: 6. The germline V gene has CDR1 MDHEN and CDR2 SYDVKM. The CDR3 has 11 amino acids.